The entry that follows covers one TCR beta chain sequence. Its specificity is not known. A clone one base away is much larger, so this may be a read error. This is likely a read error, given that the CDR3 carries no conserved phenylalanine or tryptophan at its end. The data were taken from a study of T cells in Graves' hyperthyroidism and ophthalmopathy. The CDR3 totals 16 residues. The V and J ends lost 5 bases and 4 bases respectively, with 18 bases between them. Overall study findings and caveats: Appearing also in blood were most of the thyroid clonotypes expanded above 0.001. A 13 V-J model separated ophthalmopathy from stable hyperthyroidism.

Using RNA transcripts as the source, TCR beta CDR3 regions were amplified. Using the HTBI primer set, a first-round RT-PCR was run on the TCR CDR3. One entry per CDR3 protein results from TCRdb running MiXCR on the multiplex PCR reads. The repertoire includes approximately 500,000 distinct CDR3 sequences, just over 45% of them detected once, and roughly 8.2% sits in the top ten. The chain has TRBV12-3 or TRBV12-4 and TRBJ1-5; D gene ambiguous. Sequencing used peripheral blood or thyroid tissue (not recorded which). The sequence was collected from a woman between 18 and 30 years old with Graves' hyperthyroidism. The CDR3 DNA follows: TGTGCCAGCAGTGAAGTCCGCGAGCGCCAGAATCAGCCCCAGCATTTA. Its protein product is CASSEVRERQNQPQHL.